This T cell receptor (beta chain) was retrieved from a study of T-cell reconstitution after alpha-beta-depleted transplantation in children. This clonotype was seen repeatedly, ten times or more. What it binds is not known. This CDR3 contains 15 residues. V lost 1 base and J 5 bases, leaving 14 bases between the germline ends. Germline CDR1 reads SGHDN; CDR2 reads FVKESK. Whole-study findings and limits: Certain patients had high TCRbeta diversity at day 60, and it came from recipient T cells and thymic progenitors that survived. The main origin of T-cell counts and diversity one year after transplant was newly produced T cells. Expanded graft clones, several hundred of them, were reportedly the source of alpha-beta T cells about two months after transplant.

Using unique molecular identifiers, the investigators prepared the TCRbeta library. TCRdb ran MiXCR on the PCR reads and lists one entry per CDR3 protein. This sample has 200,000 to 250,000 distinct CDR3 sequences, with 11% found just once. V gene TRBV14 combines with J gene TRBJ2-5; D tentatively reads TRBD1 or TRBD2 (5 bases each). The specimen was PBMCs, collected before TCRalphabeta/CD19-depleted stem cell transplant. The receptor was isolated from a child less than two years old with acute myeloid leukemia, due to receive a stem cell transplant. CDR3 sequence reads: CASSQGNYWGETQYF. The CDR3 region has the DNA TGTGCCAGCAGCCAAGGAAACTACTGGGGGGAGACCCAGTACTTC. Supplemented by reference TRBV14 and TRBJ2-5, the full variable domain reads EAGVTQFPSHSVIEKGQTVTLRCDPISGHDNLYWYRRVMGKEIKFLLHFVKESKQDESGMPNNRFLAERTGGTYSTLKVQPAELEDSGVYFCASSQGNYWGETQYFGPGTRLLVL.